The text below deals with one T cell receptor beta chain. This CDR3 contains 17 residues. CDR1 and CDR2 from the germline V gene are LGHNA and YSLEER. V was clipped by 3 bases and J by 3 bases; unmatched bases: 9. The entry originates in a study of blood T cell repertoires in COVID-19. As for the study in general: The United States, Italy and Spain provided the acute and convalescent COVID-19 samples. T cells, B-cell-depleted T cells, or PBMCs provided the cDNA or gDNA that served as material.

Method: immunoSEQ multiplex PCR; TCRdb's copy keeps in-frame clones and lacks some. This sample has about 67,000 clones, with 70% to 90% found just once. This chain uses TRBV4-3 with TRBJ2-1; 9 bases are shared with TRBD1. The sequence came from a man in his fifties or sixties with active COVID-19. Sequenced material: peripheral blood. CDR3 in amino acids: CASSHPHGTGNYNEQFF. DNA of the CDR3: TGCGCCAGCAGCCATCCCCATGGGACAGGGAACTACAATGAGCAGTTCTTC.